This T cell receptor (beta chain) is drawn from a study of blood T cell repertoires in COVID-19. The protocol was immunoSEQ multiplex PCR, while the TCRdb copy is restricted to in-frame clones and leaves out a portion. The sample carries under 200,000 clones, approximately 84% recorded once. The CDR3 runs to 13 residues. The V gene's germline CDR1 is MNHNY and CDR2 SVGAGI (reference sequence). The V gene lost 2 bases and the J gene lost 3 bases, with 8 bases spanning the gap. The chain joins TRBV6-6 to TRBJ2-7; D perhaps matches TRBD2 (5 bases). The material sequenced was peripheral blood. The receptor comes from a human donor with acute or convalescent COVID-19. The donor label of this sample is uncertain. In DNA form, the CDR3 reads TGTGCCAGCAGTTACGAGGGCCGCTACGAGCAGTACTTC. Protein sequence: CASSYEGRYEQYF.